This T cell receptor (beta chain) was profiled in a study of T cell responses to AZD1222 COVID-19 vaccine. The data were produced by immunoSEQ multiplex PCR, yet TCRdb's version contains in-frame clones alone and is incomplete. This table holds about 110,000 clones, about 85% found once. Only one count was recorded for this clone. Antigen unknown. The V gene's germline CDR1 is SEHNR and CDR2 FQNEAQ (reference sequence). V lost 2 bases and J lost 1, with 8 bases in between. The CDR3 length is 14 residues. Broader study findings: Baseline serology detected seropositivity in only 6 or 7 AZD1222 recipients. Nearly half of spike-specific TCRs reportedly go after variant regions that carry no mutations. Spike-wide vaccine-associated CD4 TCRs dominated at 160-218 and 743-854. Among the donors, most were white British and more were female, and clonal diversity was possibly underestimated.

The origin of this receptor is an adult who received the AZD1222 COVID-19 vaccine. This specimen was peripheral blood, taken 28 days after the second AZD1222 dose. The chain has TRBV7-9 and TRBJ1-1; D is unclear. This chain's CDR3 is CASSLNAQNTEAFF. Here the CDR3 DNA reads TGTGCCAGCAGCTTAAATGCACAGAACACTGAAGCTTTCTTT.